Reported below is one T cell receptor beta chain. With V trimmed by 5 bases and J by 3 bases, 9 bases remained unmatched. Germline values: CDR1 SGHTS, CDR2 YDEGEE. This CDR3 is 15 amino acids long. These data come from a study of shared clonotypes between healthy human individuals. For unsorted PBMC, approximately 300 ng DNA per replicate equaled approximately 30,000 T cell genomes. The sequencing of unsorted PBMC DNA took place on ten immunoSEQ deep assay plates. Profiled with immunoSEQ multiplex PCR; TCRdb holds only in-frame clones, not every one. The sample contains a few hundred thousand clones, roughly three quarters of which appear only once.

This chain connects TRBV5-8 to TRBJ2-3; TRBD2 matches at 7 bases. This sequence originates from a middle-aged woman in good health. Some clones in this sample may be carry-over from other donors' samples. Sample: PBMCs. CDR3 amino acids: CASSPGLGTTDTQYF. CDR3 DNA sequence: TGTGCCAGCAGTCCAGGACTAGGGACTACAGATACGCAGTATTTT.